This TCR beta chain is drawn from a study of T cell repertoires in cytomegalovirus infection. Study at large: TCR beta signatures that were public indicated CMV infection and matching HLA type. Overall study findings and caveats: It was HLA-C-restricted CMV-specific TCR beta clonotypes that dominated the response ex vivo. Cumulative public TCR beta family frequency identified carriers of CMV plus the relevant HLA.

From the reads, TCRdb called clonotypes with MiXCR, one entry per CDR3 protein. The table lists approximately 160,000 distinct CDR3 sequences, roughly 17% of them singletons. This clonotype was picked up a small number of times. Its antigen is still unknown. One end of the junction fails to match germline, which may point to a read error. CDR1 and CDR2 from the germline V gene are SGHRS and YFSETQ. The CDR3 extends over 12 amino acids. This sequence joins TRBV5-1 and TRBJ1-1; no clear D. Sequenced material: CD8+ T cells from PBMCs. The sequence came from a human donor in good health (CMV status not recorded). Some clones in this sample may be carry-over from other donors' samples. CDR3 DNA: TGCGCCAGCAGATCCGGGGAAACTGAAGCTTCCTTT. This gives the protein CASRSGETEASF.